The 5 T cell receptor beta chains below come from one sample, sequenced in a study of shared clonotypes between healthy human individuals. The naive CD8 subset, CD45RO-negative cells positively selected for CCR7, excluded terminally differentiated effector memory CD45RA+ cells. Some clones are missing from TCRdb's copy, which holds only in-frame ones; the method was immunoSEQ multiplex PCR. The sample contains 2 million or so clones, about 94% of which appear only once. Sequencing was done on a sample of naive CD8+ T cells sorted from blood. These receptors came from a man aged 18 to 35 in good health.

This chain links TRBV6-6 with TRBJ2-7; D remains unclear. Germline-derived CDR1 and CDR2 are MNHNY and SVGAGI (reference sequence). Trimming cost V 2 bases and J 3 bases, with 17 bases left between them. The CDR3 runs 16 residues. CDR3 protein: CASSYATAGQLYEQYF. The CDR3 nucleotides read TGTGCCAGCAGTTACGCGACGGCAGGCCAGCTCTACGAGCAGTACTTC.

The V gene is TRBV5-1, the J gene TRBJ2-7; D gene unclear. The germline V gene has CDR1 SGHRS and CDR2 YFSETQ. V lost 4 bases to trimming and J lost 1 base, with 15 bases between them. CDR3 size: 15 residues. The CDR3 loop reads CASSSHSENSYEQYF. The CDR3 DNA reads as TGCGCCAGCAGCAGTCACAGTGAGAATTCCTACGAGCAGTACTTC.

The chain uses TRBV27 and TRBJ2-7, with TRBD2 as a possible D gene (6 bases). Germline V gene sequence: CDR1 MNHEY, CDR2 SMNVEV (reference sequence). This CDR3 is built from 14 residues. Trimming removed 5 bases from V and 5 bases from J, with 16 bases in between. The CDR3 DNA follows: TGTGCCAGCAGTCCGACCGATTGGAGGGACGAGCAGTACTTC. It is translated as CASSPTDWRDEQYF.

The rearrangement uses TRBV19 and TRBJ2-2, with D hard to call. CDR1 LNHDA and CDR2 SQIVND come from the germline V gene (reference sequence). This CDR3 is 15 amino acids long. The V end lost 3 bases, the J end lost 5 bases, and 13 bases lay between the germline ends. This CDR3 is CASSIIGSLTGELFF. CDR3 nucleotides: TGTGCCAGTAGTATTATAGGTAGTTTAACCGGGGAGCTGTTTTTT. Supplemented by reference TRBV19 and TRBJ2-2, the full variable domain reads DGGITQSPKYLFRKEGQNVTLSCEQNLNHDAMYWYRQDPGQGLRLIYYSQIVNDFQKGDIAEGYSVSREKKESFPLTVTSAQKNPTAFYLCASSIIGSLTGELFFGEGSRLTVL.

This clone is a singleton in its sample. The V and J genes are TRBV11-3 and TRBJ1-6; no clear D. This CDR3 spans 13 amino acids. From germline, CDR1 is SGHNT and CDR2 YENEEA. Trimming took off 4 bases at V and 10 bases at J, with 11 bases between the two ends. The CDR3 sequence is CASSSGEGSPLHF. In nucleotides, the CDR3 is TGTGCCAGCAGCTCCGGCGAGGGATCACCCCTCCACTTT.